These 13 T cell receptor beta chains were all obtained from the same sample, sequenced in a study of blood T cell repertoires in COVID-19. Clones were sequenced by immunoSEQ multiplex PCR, and TCRdb holds only the in-frame ones, with some missing. Here the sample spans approximately 38,000 clones, about 79% being singletons. Input material: peripheral blood. The receptors stem from a human donor with acute or convalescent COVID-19. The donor label of this sample is uncertain.

J is TRBJ2-7 and V is TRBV6-5, with 9 nucleotides matching TRBD1. Per the germline V gene, CDR1 is MNHEY and CDR2 is SVGAGI. The V segment lost 8 bases and the J segment 2 bases; nucleotides outside the gene matches: 4. The CDR3 has 13 residues. The CDR3 sequence: CASLWDRAYEQYF. DNA for the CDR3: TGTGCCAGCCTTTGGGACAGGGCCTACGAGCAGTACTTC.

The V gene is TRBV5-4, the J gene TRBJ2-7, with TRBD2 matching over 10 bases. V lost 0 bases and J lost 3; bases outside the gene matches: 3. Germline CDR1 reads SGHNT; CDR2 reads YYREEE (reference sequence). The CDR3 spans 15 residues. The CDR3 DNA reads as TGTGCCAGCAGCTTGGTCATAGCGGGAGGCTACGAGCAGTACTTC. Protein sequence: CASSLVIAGGYEQYF.

CDR3 loop: CASSLGTSGRRDQETQYF. In nucleotides, the CDR3 is TGTGCCAGCAGCTTAGGGACTAGCGGGAGAAGAGACCAAGAGACCCAGTACTTC. This sequence joins TRBV7-2 and TRBJ2-5; TRBD2 matches 13 bases. Trimming removed 1 base from V and 0 bases from J; junction bases left unmatched: 5. CDR3 size: 18 residues. The V gene's germline CDR1 is SGHTA and CDR2 FQGNSA.

This clone showed up many times. CDR3: CASSAVLTDTQYF. CDR3 bases: TGTGCCAGCAGCGCGGTCCTCACAGATACGCAGTATTTT. The chain has TRBV5-6 and TRBJ2-3; D ambiguous. The germline V and J ends were trimmed by 4 bases and 2 bases, with 8 bases remaining between them. The CDR3 totals 13 residues. CDR1 is SGHDT, CDR2 YYEEEE, per germline. Variable domain in full (rest from reference TRBV5-6 and TRBJ2-3): DAGVTQSPTHLIKTRGQQVTLRCSPKSGHDTVSWYQQALGQGPQFIFQYYEEEERQRGNFPDRFSGHQFPNYSSELNVNALLLGDSALYLCASSAVLTDTQYFGPGTRLTVL.

The rearrangement joins TRBV6-5 to TRBJ1-6; TRBD1 matches at 7 bases. The CDR3 has 14 residues. V gave up 7 bases and J gave up 10 bases; unmatched junction bases: 10. Germline V gene data show CDR1 as MNHEY and CDR2 as SVGAGI. The CDR3, as DNA: TGTGCCAGCATACAGGGGATGGGAGAATCACCCCTCCACTTT. Its protein product is CASIQGMGESPLHF.

The chain combines TRBV5-4 with TRBJ2-7; 8 bases are a match to TRBD1. Trimming removed 4 bases from V and 4 bases from J; junction bases left unmatched: 4. CDR1 is SGHNT and CDR2 is YYREEE in the germline V gene (reference sequence). The CDR3 runs 13 residues. The CDR3 spells CASSATGGYEQYF. The DNA for the CDR3 is TGTGCCAGCAGCGCCACAGGGGGTTACGAGCAGTACTTC.

DNA of the CDR3: TGTGCCTGGAGTCTTAGCGCAGGAGCGGAGACCCAGTACTTC. Residues: CAWSLSAGAETQYF. The chain employs TRBV30 and TRBJ2-5; D is possibly TRBD2 (5 bases). Deletions cut 2 bases from V and 5 bases from J, with 15 bases between. The CDR3 runs 14 residues. The germline gives CDR1 GTSNPN, CDR2 SVGIG (reference sequence).

The chain joins TRBV7-9 to TRBJ2-7, with no clear D. Trimming took off 4 bases at V and 1 base at J, with 8 bases between the two ends. The CDR3 has 13 residues. CDR1 and CDR2 from the germline V gene are SEHNR and FQNEAQ (reference sequence). The CDR3 loop reads CASSSTHSYEQYF. CDR3 DNA: TGTGCCAGCAGCTCGACTCATTCCTACGAGCAGTACTTC.

This chain connects TRBV6-5 to TRBJ2-7, with 8 bases matching TRBD1. Germline assignment: CDR1 MNHEY and CDR2 SVGAGI. The CDR3 covers 14 residues. The ends lost 4 bases at V and 6 bases at J; junction bases unmatched: 8. This chain's CDR3 is CASSLDRDAGEQYF. The CDR3 DNA is TGTGCCAGCAGTTTGGACAGGGATGCTGGCGAGCAGTACTTC.

This clone was recorded only once. This rearrangement joins TRBV5-4 to TRBJ2-7; tentative D call: TRBD1 (6 bases). The length of the CDR3 is 14 residues. Germline V gene data show CDR1 as SGHNT and CDR2 as YYREEE (reference sequence). V shed 2 bases and J shed 3 bases, with 12 bases lying between them. CDR3 in DNA: TGTGCCAGCAGCTTATACGTCAGGGGCTACGAGCAGTACTTC. Protein sequence: CASSLYVRGYEQYF.

The chain links TRBV12-3 or TRBV12-4 to TRBJ1-6, with D perhaps matching TRBD1 (6 bases). The CDR3 contains 13 residues. The V end lost 4 bases, the J end lost 5 bases, and 6 bases lay between the germline ends. This CDR3 is CASSYRDNSPLHF. DNA of the CDR3: TGTGCCAGCAGTTACAGGGATAATTCACCCCTCCACTTT.

The chain links TRBV4-2 to TRBJ2-6, with 9 bases identical to TRBD1. Germline CDR1 LGHNA, CDR2 YNFKEQ. The CDR3 spans 17 residues. The V gene end was trimmed by 4 bases and the J gene end by 4 bases; junction bases not matched to a gene: 8. The CDR3 coding sequence is TGTGCCAGCAGCCCAGGACAGGGGCCGACCGGGGCCAACGTCCTGACTTTC. It encodes CASSPGQGPTGANVLTF.

The V call is TRBV27, the J call TRBJ2-2, with D perhaps matching TRBD1 (6 bases). V was pared by 5 bases and J by 6 bases, with 13 bases between. The CDR3 runs to 14 residues. Germline CDR1 and CDR2: MNHEY and SMNVEV (reference sequence). The CDR3 spells CASSPQGRAGELFF. CDR3 DNA: TGTGCCAGCAGTCCACAGGGACGTGCCGGGGAGCTGTTTTTT.